A single sample gave rise to the 23 T cell receptor beta chains below, sequenced in a study of blood T cell repertoires in COVID-19. Profiling relied on immunoSEQ multiplex PCR, and the TCRdb table lists in-frame clones only, not all of them. The sample records 100,000 or so clones, about four fifths being singletons. Material for sequencing was peripheral blood. These receptors were collected from a man aged 50 to 60 with active or convalescent COVID-19.

The V call is TRBV5-4, the J call TRBJ2-6, with 8 bases that match TRBD1. The length of the CDR3 is 16 residues. Germline CDR1 SGHNT, CDR2 YYREEE (reference sequence). The J segment lost 2 bases and the V segment lost 6 bases, leaving 7 bases of the junction unmatched. This CDR3 is CASNYGQGPGANVLTF. In DNA form, the CDR3 reads TGTGCCAGCAACTATGGACAGGGACCTGGGGCCAACGTCCTGACTTTC.

The rearrangement joins TRBV19 to TRBJ2-2; D possibly corresponds to TRBD1 (6 bases). The V gene's germline CDR1 is LNHDA and CDR2 SQIVND (reference sequence). The CDR3 loop spans 12 amino acids. Trimming shortened V by 6 bases and J by 8 bases, and 10 bases separated the two germline ends. In nucleotides, the CDR3 is TGTGCCAGTAGCTGGGGGACAGGGGAGCTGTTTTTT. Its protein product is CASSWGTGELFF.

The CDR3 DNA reads as TGTGCCAGCTGGGACACGACGTACGCCGGGGAGCTGTTTTTT. This codes for CASWDTTYAGELFF. The gene calls are TRBV25-1 and TRBJ2-2; the D gene is possibly TRBD1 (6 bases). CDR3 length: 14 amino acids. The germline V gene encodes CDR1 MGHDK and CDR2 SYGVNS. V lost 8 bases, J lost 6 bases, and 16 bases lay in between.

This clone turned up a few times. The rearrangement joins TRBV9 to TRBJ2-1; TRBD2 is a possible D gene (6 bases). The CDR3 sequence is 12 residues long. The germline V and J ends were trimmed by 5 bases and 7 bases, with 10 bases remaining between them. Germline V gives CDR1 SGDLS, CDR2 YYNGEE. Here the CDR3 reads CASSRGSNEQFF. In nucleotides, the CDR3 is TGTGCCAGCAGTCGGGGGAGTAATGAGCAGTTCTTC.

The chain uses TRBV4-3 and TRBJ1-2; 8 bases map to TRBD1. V was pared by 1 base and J by 2 bases, with 3 bases of the junction left unmatched. Germline CDR1 and CDR2: LGHNA and YSLEER. CDR3 size: 15 residues. The CDR3 nucleotides read TGCGCCAGCAGCCAAGGGGACAGGACGAACTATGGCTACACCTTC. Translation gives CASSQGDRTNYGYTF.

V and J are TRBV5-6 and TRBJ2-1, with 12 bases aligning to TRBD1. Looked up from germline, CDR1 is SGHDT and CDR2 is YYEEEE. The CDR3 is made up of 16 amino acids. V shed 2 bases and J 7 bases; nucleotides not matched to a gene: 7. The DNA for the CDR3 is TGTGCCAGCAGCTTTTCTCCGGGACAGGGGGCAAATGAGCAGTTCTTC. The encoded protein is CASSFSPGQGANEQFF.

The chain joins TRBV6-2 or TRBV6-3 to TRBJ2-2; perhaps TRBD1 as D (6 bases). Per germline, CDR1 MNHEY and CDR2 SVGEGT. V was trimmed by 5 bases and J by 2 bases, leaving 15 bases between them. This CDR3 has 16 residues. This chain's CDR3 is CASSLQGTRNTGELFF. The CDR3 nucleotides read TGTGCCAGCAGTCTCCAGGGGACGCGAAACACCGGGGAGCTGTTTTTT.

The rearrangement joins TRBV29-1 to TRBJ1-1; unclear D gene. The CDR3 has 9 amino acids. The ends were cut back, 2 bases at V and 10 bases at J, with 5 bases in the middle. Germline CDR1 reads SQVTM; CDR2 reads ANQGSEA. In DNA form, the CDR3 reads TGCAGCGTTGAACCCTCAGCTTTCTTT. It encodes CSVEPSAFF.

The V and J genes are TRBV19 and TRBJ2-7, with TRBD1 identical over 11 bases. CDR1 and CDR2 from the germline V gene are LNHDA and SQIVND (reference sequence). CDR3 length equals 14 residues. V was pared by 5 bases and J by 5 bases, with 5 bases of the junction left unmatched. Written as DNA, the CDR3 is TGTGCCAGTAGTCCAGGACAGGGGGCGGACGAGCAGTACGTC. Residues: CASSPGQGADEQYV.

The V and J genes are TRBV6-5 and TRBJ1-1, with TRBD1 identical over 7 bases. The germline gives CDR1 MNHEY, CDR2 SVGAGI. The ends lost 4 bases at V and 1 base at J; junction bases unmatched: 3. The CDR3 runs to 14 residues. The DNA for the CDR3 is TGTGCCAGCAGTTGGGGGACAGAGAACACTGAAGCTTTCTTT. It is translated as CASSWGTENTEAFF.

The chain carries TRBV7-2 and TRBJ2-2; TRBD2 agrees at 13 bases. Germline assignment: CDR1 SGHTA and CDR2 FQGNSA. The CDR3 contains 14 residues. J was trimmed by 9 bases and V by 5 bases; bases with no gene match: 3. The CDR3, as DNA: TGTGCCAGCAGCCGGACTAGCGGGGGTCGGGAGCTGTTTTTT. This translates into CASSRTSGGRELFF. The full variable domain, rest sourced from reference TRBV7-2 and TRBJ2-2, is GAGVSQSPSNKVTEKGKDVELRCDPISGHTALYWYRQSLGQGLEFLIYFQGNSAPDKSGLPSDRFSAERTGGSVSTLTIQRTQQEDSAVYLCASSRTSGGRELFFGEGSRLTVL.

J is TRBJ1-6 and V is TRBV5-5; a weak D match, TRBD1 (6 bases). V was trimmed by 0 bases and J by 0 bases, leaving 7 bases between them. The CDR3 runs 16 residues. The germline gives CDR1 SGHKS, CDR2 YYEKEE (reference sequence). This CDR3 reads CASSLEGDSYNSPLHF. CDR3 DNA: TGTGCCAGCAGCTTGGAGGGGGACTCCTATAATTCACCCCTCCACTTT.

V and J are TRBV3-1 (or the pseudogene TRBV3-2) and TRBJ2-4; perhaps TRBD1 as D (5 bases). Germline CDR1 reads LGHDT; CDR2 reads YNNKEL (reference sequence). The CDR3 runs 18 residues. Trimming cost V 0 bases and J 0 bases, with 15 bases left between them. CDR3 nucleotide sequence: TGTGCCAGCAGCCAAGAACTGGGGCGTACGCTAGCCAAAAACATTCAGTACTTC. As protein: CASSQELGRTLAKNIQYF.

The genes are TRBV11-2 and TRBJ2-1; D is ambiguous. Germline V gene sequence: CDR1 SGHAT, CDR2 FQNNGV. This CDR3 is built from 17 residues. V lost 5 bases to trimming and J lost 0 bases, with 17 bases between them. The chain's CDR3 is CASSPTIGDYSYNEQFF. The CDR3 DNA follows: TGTGCCAGCAGCCCTACGATCGGAGATTACTCCTACAATGAGCAGTTCTTC.

The rearrangement links TRBV5-4 to TRBJ1-2; D not resolved. CDR3 length: 15 amino acids. Trimming cost V 1 base and J 0 bases, with 10 bases left between them. Looked up from germline, CDR1 is SGHNT and CDR2 is YYREEE (reference sequence). CDR3 loop: CASSLLRDTNYGYTF. CDR3 DNA: TGTGCCAGCAGCTTGTTGAGGGATACTAACTATGGCTACACCTTC.

This chain links TRBV28 with TRBJ2-7; TRBD1 agrees at 8 bases. Germline loops: CDR1 MDHEN, CDR2 SYDVKM. J lost 9 bases, V lost 10 bases, and 11 bases had no gene match. The CDR3 contains 12 residues. The CDR3 is CAISDRDDRQYF. The DNA of the CDR3 is TGTGCCATTTCGGACAGGGATGATAGGCAGTACTTC.

The J gene is TRBJ1-3, the V gene TRBV4-1; 9 nucleotides align to TRBD1. The CDR3 runs to 15 residues. Unmatched junction bases numbered 7, after V lost 8 bases and J lost 2 bases. Germline V gene sequence: CDR1 MGHRA, CDR2 YSYEKL. The CDR3 nucleotides read TGCGCCAGCCGCACAGGGGGCGAAACTGGAAACACCATATATTTT. Its protein product is CASRTGGETGNTIYF.

This chain joins TRBV27 and TRBJ2-3, with D unresolved. With 0 bases removed from V and 1 base from J, the gap between germline ends came to 8 bases. From germline, CDR1 is MNHEY and CDR2 SMNVEV (reference sequence). The CDR3 spans 15 residues. CDR3 amino acids: CASSLSTAGTDTQYF. The CDR3 DNA follows: TGTGCCAGCAGTTTATCGACGGCGGGCACAGATACGCAGTATTTT.

The rearrangement uses TRBV7-6 and TRBJ2-2; 8 nucleotides match TRBD2. V lost 1 base and J lost 2; bases outside the gene matches: 3. This CDR3 is built from 16 residues. Looked up from germline, CDR1 is SGHVS and CDR2 is FNYEAQ. The CDR3 nucleotides read TGTGCCAGCAGCTTAGAACTAGCGGTAAACACCGGGGAGCTGTTTTTT. Translating gives CASSLELAVNTGELFF.

The V and J genes are TRBV11-3 and TRBJ2-1; 7 nucleotides line up with TRBD1. After removal of 3 bases from V and 9 bases from J, the junction contained 8 bases not matched to a gene. Germline values: CDR1 SGHNT, CDR2 YENEEA. This CDR3 has 14 residues. Here the CDR3 DNA reads TGTGCCAGCAGCTTCACAGGGGTTAATGCTGAGCAGTTCTTC. Protein sequence: CASSFTGVNAEQFF.

The rearrangement links TRBV30 to TRBJ2-2; tentative D call: TRBD2 (5 bases). The CDR3 sequence is 14 residues long. The V gene lost 5 bases and the J gene lost 6 bases, with 16 bases spanning the gap. Germline CDR1 reads GTSNPN; CDR2 reads SVGIG (reference sequence). The CDR3 nucleotides are TGTGCCTGGGTAGGACTTCACGTGGCCGGGGAGCTGTTTTTT. Protein: CAWVGLHVAGELFF.

The gene calls are TRBV7-9 and TRBJ2-7; a weak D match, TRBD2 (5 bases). The germline V gene encodes CDR1 SEHNR and CDR2 FQNEAQ (reference sequence). This CDR3 has 13 residues. Trimming cost V 5 bases and J 4 bases, with 12 bases left between them. The CDR3 sequence is CASSNGRGYEQYF. As DNA, the CDR3 is TGTGCCAGCAGCAATGGACGGGGATACGAGCAGTACTTC.

The chain combines TRBV25-1 with TRBJ1-4; D may be TRBD1 (6 bases). Germline V lookup: CDR1 MGHDK, CDR2 SYGVNS. The V end was cut by 2 bases, the J end by 9 bases, with 13 bases between. This CDR3 contains 14 residues. The CDR3 nucleotides read TGTGCCAGCAGTGAAACAGGGATGGGGAAAAAACTGTTTTTT. Residues: CASSETGMGKKLFF. The variable domain in full, completed from reference TRBV25-1 and TRBJ1-4, reads EADIYQTPRYLVIGTGKKITLECSQTMGHDKMYWYQQDPGMELHLIHYSYGVNSTEKGDLSSESTVSRIRTEHFPLTLESARPSHTSQYLCASSETGMGKKLFFGSGTQLSVL.